This T cell receptor beta chain was captured by sequencing in a study of Ad26.COV2.S vaccination and SARS-CoV-2 variants. General study findings and limits: The TCR breadth and depth analyses may have produced an underestimate of total T cell responses. Researchers reported similar non-spike TCR breadth in vaccine and placebo recipients. Vaccine recipients posted higher spike-specific TCR breadth than their placebo counterparts.

Data came from immunoSEQ multiplex PCR; TCRdb stores just in-frame clones and leaves some out. The sample carries about 350,000 clones, around 92% recorded once. CDR1 is SGHAT and CDR2 is FQNNGV in the germline V gene. This CDR3 is 17 amino acids long. V dropped 5 bases and J dropped 5; count of bases not matched to a gene: 17. Only a few counts were recorded for this clone. The target antigen is unknown. This chain links TRBV11-2 with TRBJ2-7; TRBD1 matches 8 bases. The material sequenced was peripheral blood, taken after recovery from COVID-19. The receptor was isolated from a human donor who had recovered from COVID-19. The chain's CDR3 is CASSPGRGRGRQDEQYF. For the CDR3, the DNA is TGTGCCAGCAGCCCAGGGCGGGGCAGGGGGCGACAGGACGAGCAGTACTTC.